This T cell receptor (beta chain) appears in the sequencing data of a study of blood T cell repertoires in COVID-19. Overall study: Specimens from acute and convalescent COVID-19 originated in the United States, Italy and Spain. PBMCs, B-cell-depleted T cells, or T cells provided the cDNA or gDNA that made up the material.

Study processing details: Reference gene primer amplification gave estimated nucleated cell counts. TCRdb's copy holds only in-frame clones and misses some; the assay was immunoSEQ multiplex PCR. Clone size and V and J calls were adopted from that table, with D and trimming inferred from the DNA. The table includes about 210,000 clones, roughly 79% detected once. Residents of 24 US areas, aged roughly 18 to 89 years, made up the participants. V shed 1 base and J shed 11 bases, with 14 bases lying between them. The length of the CDR3 is 13 residues. Per the germline V gene, CDR1 is SGHAT and CDR2 is FQNNGV.

This sequence joins TRBV11-2 and TRBJ1-1; D may be TRBD1 (5 bases). The sequence derives from a woman aged 45 to 65 with acute COVID-19. Sequenced material: PBMCs or T cells enriched from blood (not recorded which). The CDR3 loop reads CASSLGGRERAFF. In nucleotides, the CDR3 is TGTGCCAGCAGCTTAGGGGGGAGGGAACGGGCTTTCTTT.